The rows below give T cell receptor beta chains drawn from one sample of a study of CD8+ T cells in alopecia areata. Method: immunoSEQ multiplex PCR; TCRdb's copy keeps in-frame clones and lacks some. The sample carries hundreds of thousands of clones, 50% to 75% recorded once. Specimen: CD4+ T cells sorted from blood, collected around week 52, from a patient treated with tofacitinib. These receptor sequences come from a human donor with alopecia areata. The CDR3 runs from the conserved cysteine through the conserved F or W. The D gene is left open where the match is weak. The size field is filled for only some rows; it gives once, few, many or a size class.

d_call	clone_size	v_call	j_call	cdr3_nt	cdr3_aa
TRBD1	-	TRBV29-1	TRBJ1-1	TGCAGCGTTGAAACACAGGGGTGGAACACTGAAGCTTTCTTT	CSVETQGWNTEAFF
-	-	TRBV4-3	TRBJ1-2	TGCGCCAGCAGCCAAGATGGCTATGGCTACACCTTC	CASSQDGYGYTF
-	-	TRBV7-9	TRBJ1-2	TGTGCCAGCAGCCCTTCACACAGGGCTAACTATGGCTACACCTTC	CASSPSHRANYGYTF
-	few	TRBV4-1	TRBJ1-3	TGCGCCAGCAGCCTCCGTCCCGGGAACTCGGGGGTTGAAAACACCATATATTTT	CASSLRPGNSGVENTIYF
-	-	TRBV29-1	TRBJ1-2	TGCAGCGTTGAAGGGGGAGGGCACTATGGCTACACCTTC	CSVEGGGHYGYTF
-	few	TRBV10-3	TRBJ2-5	TGTGCCACACAGGGTGAACAAGAGACCCAGTACTTC	CATQGEQETQYF
-	-	TRBV30	TRBJ2-5	TGTGCCTGGAGCCCATATGGACGGGCCACCCAGTACTTC	CAWSPYGRATQYF
TRBD2	-	TRBV5-4	TRBJ2-3	TGTGCCAGCAGCTTGGCCACTAGCGGCACAGATACGCAGTATTTT	CASSLATSGTDTQYF
-	few	TRBV6-1	TRBJ2-1	TGTGCCAGCACCCCCGGAGGGGTCAGGGATGAGCAGTTCTTC	CASTPGGVRDEQFF
-	few	TRBV5-6	TRBJ2-7	TGTGCCAGCAGCCCCTCCCCCAGGGACTACGAGCAGTACTTC	CASSPSPRDYEQYF
TRBD1	-	TRBV7-2	TRBJ1-2	TGTGCCAGCAGCCCGCGACAGGGCTCCGGCTATGGCTACACCTTC	CASSPRQGSGYGYTF
-	-	TRBV6-5	TRBJ1-5	TGTGCCAGCAGTCAGGGGCTTGGGCAGCCCCAGCATTTT	CASSQGLGQPQHF
-	-	TRBV5-1	TRBJ2-4	TGCGCCAGCAGCTTGGAGCCGACAGACCCACGGCGTGCCAAAAACATTCAGTACTTC	CASSLEPTDPRRAKNIQYF
-	-	TRBV27	TRBJ1-1	TGTGCCAGCAGTTTATCTAGGGACACTGAAGCTTTCTTT	CASSLSRDTEAFF
-	-	TRBV29-1	TRBJ2-2	TGCAGCGTTGATATCGCTGGTAGTTCGAACACCGGGGAGCTGTTTTTT	CSVDIAGSSNTGELFF
-	-	TRBV30	TRBJ2-5	TGTGCCTGGAGTGTCCTCGGAGAGACCCAGTACTTC	CAWSVLGETQYF
-	few	TRBV6-5	TRBJ2-3	TGTGCCAGCAGACCTGTTGGGGATACGCAGTATTTT	CASRPVGDTQYF
TRBD1	few	TRBV29-1	TRBJ2-7	TGCAGCGTTGAAGTAATAGGGCAGGGGGCTGACGAGCAGTACTTC	CSVEVIGQGADEQYF
-	-	TRBV5-4	TRBJ1-2	TGTGCCAGCAGCTTGAGGAATTTATATGGCTACACCTTC	CASSLRNLYGYTF
TRBD1	few	TRBV30	TRBJ1-1	TGTGCCCAAAAAATACGGACAGGCACTGAAGCTTTCTTT	CAQKIRTGTEAFF
-	-	TRBV7-9	TRBJ1-2	TGTGCCAGCAGCCCCGGGCGGGGCTACACCTTC	CASSPGRGYTF
TRBD1	-	TRBV30	TRBJ2-7	TGTGCCTGGAGTGGATTATCCGGGACAGGGTCATCGTACGAGCAGTACTTC	CAWSGLSGTGSSYEQYF
-	-	TRBV25-1	TRBJ1-6	TGTGCCAGCAGCCATTGGGGGGGTGATAATTCACCCCTCCACTTT	CASSHWGGDNSPLHF
TRBD1	-	TRBV27	TRBJ2-7	TGTGCCAGCAGGACGCCACCGGGACAGCCCTACGAGCAGTACTTC	CASRTPPGQPYEQYF
-	-	TRBV6-5	TRBJ1-2	TGTGCCAGCAGCCCCAGCGGGGTCGTCCCCTATGGCTACACCTTC	CASSPSGVVPYGYTF
-	few	TRBV10-3	TRBJ1-3	TGTGCCATCAGTGAGACCGACGCCTCCTCTGGAAACACCATATATTTT	CAISETDASSGNTIYF
-	-	TRBV20-1	TRBJ2-5	TGCAGTGCTAGTCTCGTTGAGACCCAGTACTTC	CSASLVETQYF
TRBD1	-	TRBV2	TRBJ2-7	TGTGCCAGCAGTCCAGGGGGCTACGAGCAGTACTTC	CASSPGGYEQYF
-	many	TRBV5-1	TRBJ2-3	TGCGCCAGCAGCTTGGGGGGGACAGATACGCAGTATTTT	CASSLGGTDTQYF
-	-	TRBV7-2	TRBJ2-2	TGTGCCAGCAGCCCCTCCAACACCGGGGAGCTGTTTTTT	CASSPSNTGELFF
-	-	TRBV5-6	TRBJ1-2	TGTGCCAGCAGCTTCCCTTCAAACTTCGGACAGTTGAATGGCTACACCTTC	CASSFPSNFGQLNGYTF
TRBD1	-	TRBV7-3	TRBJ1-2	TGTGCCAGCAGCTTAGGCCCCACGACAGGGAACTATGGCTACACCTTC	CASSLGPTTGNYGYTF
-	many	TRBV6-5	TRBJ1-5	TGTGCCAGCACCTCTCCTCTTGGGCCCCAGCATTTT	CASTSPLGPQHF
-	few	TRBV29-1	TRBJ2-3	TGCAGCGTCGAAAGGGGAGGCACAGATACGCAGTATTTT	CSVERGGTDTQYF
TRBD1	-	TRBV5-1	TRBJ2-5	TGCGCCAGCAGCGTTGGGACAGTACAAGAGACCCAGTACTTC	CASSVGTVQETQYF
-	-	TRBV4-3	TRBJ1-5	TGCGCCAGCAGCCAAGATTGGGGACAGCCCCAGCATTTT	CASSQDWGQPQHF
-	-	TRBV13	TRBJ1-4	TGTGCCAGCAGCTCAATGAACCCCGGGACTGTTGAAAAACTGTTTTTT	CASSSMNPGTVEKLFF
-	-	TRBV15	TRBJ1-1	TGTGCCACCAGCGTCACCAGGGCCACTGAAGCTTTCTTT	CATSVTRATEAFF
TRBD2	few	TRBV6-4	TRBJ2-4	TGTGCCAGCAGCTCCTTAGCGGGGGGGCCGATTTTTTCGTTC	CASSSLAGGPIFSF
-	-	TRBV30	TRBJ2-5	TGTGCCTGGAGTAGAGGGTACAGGGCCGGAGGGACCCAGTACTTC	CAWSRGYRAGGTQYF
-	-	TRBV15	TRBJ2-7	TGTGCCACCAGCAGAGATAAGCCGGCGTACGAGCAGTACTTC	CATSRDKPAYEQYF